Shown below are 12 T cell receptor beta chains from a single sample sequenced in a study of response to subunit inactivated influenza vaccine. One entry per CDR3 protein, called by TCRdb with MiXCR from the RT-PCR reads. The sample carries hundreds of thousands of distinct CDR3 sequences, about 8% recorded once. The input for sequencing was PBMCs from blood, taken roughly 24 months after vaccination. Receptors were obtained from a man aged 50-75 years who received an inactivated influenza vaccine.

The chain has TRBV4-3 and TRBJ2-1; 8 bases agree with TRBD1. The CDR3 loop spans 15 amino acids. The V gene end was trimmed by 2 bases and the J gene end by 5 bases; junction bases not matched to a gene: 5. Germline values: CDR1 LGHNA, CDR2 YSLEER. The chain's CDR3 is CASSQQTGGDNEQFF. CDR3 in DNA: TGCGCCAGCAGCCAACAAACAGGGGGAGACAATGAGCAGTTCTTC.

Ten or more counts support this clonotype. The chain has TRBV2 and TRBJ2-7; the D gene is possibly TRBD1 (6 bases). The CDR3 consists of 13 residues. V was cut by 3 bases and J by 3 bases, with 9 bases left in between. In germline, CDR1 is SNHLY, CDR2 FYNNEI. This CDR3 reads CASSDRTDYEQYF. The CDR3 DNA sequence: TGTGCCAGCAGTGATAGGACAGACTACGAGCAGTACTTC.

The chain is built from TRBV29-1 and TRBJ2-2; 8 bases map to TRBD1. This CDR3 has 18 amino acids. V lost 6 bases, J lost 6 bases, and 21 bases stayed unmatched. Germline assignment: CDR1 SQVTM and CDR2 ANQGSEA. For the CDR3, the DNA is TGCAGCGTGTACATTCCTGGACAGGGAGTCGTGGGGGCCGGGGAGCTGTTTTTT. This sequence encodes CSVYIPGQGVVGAGELFF.

The table lists this clonotype with many counts. The CDR3 DNA follows: TGCAGCGTAGGGGACAGGGTGGACACCGGGGAGCTGTTTTTT. This codes for CSVGDRVDTGELFF. This chain uses TRBV29-1 with TRBJ2-2, with 9 nucleotides matching TRBD1. The junction had 5 bases not matched to a gene; V was cut back by 6 bases and J by 3 bases. The germline V gene has CDR1 SQVTM and CDR2 ANQGSEA. CDR3 length equals 14 residues.

This clonotype was counted many times. The CDR3 DNA reads as TGCAGCGTTGCCCCCCTTGAAGCTTTCTTT. This encodes CSVAPLEAFF. The chain uses TRBV29-1 and TRBJ1-1; no clear D. Trimming stripped 4 bases from V and 7 bases from J, with 7 bases between. Looked up from germline, CDR1 is SQVTM and CDR2 is ANQGSEA. CDR3 length: 10 residues.

This clonotype has ten or more counts. This sequence joins TRBV27 and TRBJ2-7; 9 bases match TRBD2. V was clipped by 0 bases and J by 3 bases; unmatched bases: 3. CDR1 is MNHEY and CDR2 is SMNVEV in the germline V gene (reference sequence). This CDR3 is 15 amino acids long. As DNA, the CDR3 is TGTGCCAGCAGTTTATCGACTAGCGGAATCTACGAGCAGTACTTC. It translates to CASSLSTSGIYEQYF.

In its sample, this clonotype was seen many times. The V call is TRBV28, the J call TRBJ2-7; TRBD2 aligns across 7 bases. Trimming at V came to 1 base and at J to 5 bases, leaving 5 bases not matched to a gene. Germline CDR1 is MDHEN and CDR2 is SYDVKM. CDR3 length: 14 amino acids. The CDR3 reads CASSLSPLANEQYF. The CDR3, as DNA: TGTGCCAGCAGTTTATCCCCACTAGCGAACGAGCAGTACTTC.

This clonotype turned up a few times. The V gene is TRBV6-5, the J gene TRBJ1-1; maybe TRBD1 (6 bases). The CDR3 is 14 amino acids. Germline assignment: CDR1 MNHEY and CDR2 SVGAGI. Trimming stripped 4 bases from V and 6 bases from J, with 15 bases between. The CDR3 DNA reads as TGTGCCAGCAGTTCCCAGGGGCCTTGGGCTGAAGCTTTCTTT. It specifies CASSSQGPWAEAFF.

This clonotype was observed many times. The rearrangement links TRBV18 to TRBJ2-7, with 7 bases fitting TRBD1. The CDR3 is made up of 15 amino acids. Germline V CDR1 and CDR2: KGHSH, LQKENI. With V trimmed by 6 bases and J by 0 bases, 8 bases remained unmatched. CDR3 DNA: TGTGCCAGCTCGCGAGGGACAGCCGACTCCTACGAGCAGTACTTC. This encodes CASSRGTADSYEQYF.

This clonotype was recorded a few times. This chain connects TRBV24-1 to TRBJ2-2; TRBD1 is a possible D gene (6 bases). The germline V gene has CDR1 KGHDR and CDR2 SFDVKD. The ends were cut back, 5 bases at V and 2 bases at J, with 17 bases in the middle. There are 17 residues in the CDR3. This chain's CDR3 is CATSARHPGQNTGELFF. In DNA form, the CDR3 reads TGTGCCACCAGTGCCCGTCACCCGGGACAAAACACCGGGGAGCTGTTTTTT.

This clonotype was detected a few times. This sequence joins TRBV11-1 and TRBJ2-3; TRBD2 agrees at 7 bases. Germline V gene lookup returns CDR1 SGHAT and CDR2 FQDESV (reference sequence). The CDR3 covers 20 residues. V lost 7 bases, J lost 0 bases, and 22 bases stayed unmatched. CDR3 bases: TGTGCCAGCAACCAAATCCTCTTGGGGTCTAGCGGAATTAGCACAGATACGCAGTATTTT. Residues: CASNQILLGSSGISTDTQYF.

This clonotype was observed many times. This chain uses TRBV12-3 or TRBV12-4 with TRBJ2-3; 7 nucleotides line up with TRBD2. The V gene end was trimmed by 8 bases and the J gene end by 4 bases; junction bases not matched to a gene: 6. The CDR3 has 13 residues. CDR3 in DNA: TGTGCCAGCTCGGCGGGGGTGGCAGATACGCAGTATTTT. Protein: CASSAGVADTQYF.